This T cell receptor (beta chain) was retrieved from a study of response to subunit inactivated influenza vaccine (dated by TCRdb to about 2018). For the study in its entirety: Deep quantitative T cell receptor repertoire profiling was used in the study to track responses to a trivalent subunit inactivated influenza vaccine.

Preparation of the library involved RT-PCR. The reads were generated on an Illumina HiSeq 2500. TCRdb passed the public sequencing reads through fastp at Q25 and MiXCR, retaining productive beta sequences. All rows with the same CDR3 protein become a single entry with the most common DNA and genes. For this sample the table gives 500,000 to 550,000 distinct CDR3 sequences, of which under 30% were detected only once. Of the sample, around 2.8% is held by the ten largest clones. The investigation overall reported the following: The authors suggested that each seasonal influenza vaccination may recruit only a limited number of new T cells.

This clonotype was observed once. No cognate antigen has been identified for it. No base quality information exists; no much larger clone differs at one position. Evidence from one read is weak. The germline V gene sets CDR1 to SNHLY and CDR2 to FYNNEI. The CDR3 holds 13 amino acids from the cysteine to the phenylalanine. The only DNA kept is the CDR3, 39 bases in frame from the first base. Between the V and J ends, shortened by 8 bases and 3 bases respectively, the junction contains 12 bases. This sample was shared with a second study, whose subject was T cells expressing NK-cell markers. The second paper further reports: TCR beta cDNA libraries were made by 5'RACE template switching that added a universal primer site and unique molecular identifiers. TCR beta-chain repertoires were profiled in sorted CD3+CD56+NKG2C+, CD3+CD56+NKG2C- and CD3+CD56-NKG2C+ T-cell subsets from several donors. Among the eight sequenced donors, seven were HCMV-seropositive and one was HCMV-seronegative. To restrict sorting to alphabetaTCR-expressing T cells, an anti-gammadeltaTCR antibody was added in several experiments. In more than five donors, the dominant CD3+CD56+NKG2C+ clonotypes ranked among the top 10 CD8+ clonotypes, making up roughly 1.0-7.0% of CD8+ T cells. Those dominant clonotypes were again the most abundant among CD3+CD56-NKG2C+ cells in four donors, at roughly 25-60.1%. It remained unclear whether the expanded NKG2C-expressing T cell clones were specific for HCMV antigens. All eight donors whose samples were sequenced were randomly selected healthy volunteers, three of them men and five women. A commercial ELISA kit detecting HCMV-specific IgG in serum was used to determine HCMV serostatus. Ficoll density gradient centrifugation was used to isolate peripheral blood mononuclear cells from blood. Magnetic immunoseparation with Miltenyi isolation kits was used to isolate CD4+ and CD8+ T cells from PBMC. cDNA synthesis was primed from the TCR beta constant segment and was followed by two successive PCR amplification steps. Sequencing of the libraries produced 2 x 150 bp reads on Illumina HiSeq 2000/2500, MiSeq or NextSeq. MIGEC was used to demultiplex reads and group reads by UMI, and MiTCR was used to assemble and quantify clonotypes. To remove erroneous sequences, TCR cDNA sequences were retained only when supported by two or more reads. The tcR package was used for downstream repertoire analysis, and clonotypes were matched across fractions by CDR3 nucleotide sequence plus V segment. VDJmatch was used to annotate antigen specificity against VDJdb, with one amino acid substitution allowed in CDR3.

Sequenced material: CD4+ T cells sorted from PBMCs, taken 11 to 12 days after vaccination. The source of this sequence is a man aged 45-60 years who received an inactivated influenza vaccine. Donor details come from another sample of the same person, matched by shared clones. The chain employs TRBV2 and TRBJ2-3; no D gene is confidently identified. The DNA is TGTGCCAGCCTGAGTCCTTTGACAGATACGCAGTATTTT. Its protein reads: CASLSPLTDTQYF.